What follows describes a single TCR beta chain. Antigen specificity is unknown. CDR1 is MDHEN, CDR2 SYDVKM, per germline. The CDR3 is 13 amino acids. Blood, about 2.5 ml, was drawn per donor. The data were obtained in a study of monozygotic twins with inflammatory bowel disease. Study-level results: The analysis yielded no support for one strong signal or clonotype associated with IBD. On the inverse Simpson index, IBD patients scored lower for TCRbeta diversity than healthy co-twins.

The RNA usage for each TCR library was roughly 4,000 ng of total RNA. Using the 5' RACE reads, TCRdb records one entry per CDR3 protein without DNA. The table lists approximately 40,000 distinct CDR3 sequences. This receptor was obtained from a human donor with ulcerative colitis or Crohn's disease, or a healthy co-twin of an affected twin (not recorded which). The sequencing sample was made of blood. The chain has TRBV28 and TRBJ2-5; TCRdb's assignment of TRBD2 cannot be checked, as there is no DNA. CDR3 protein: CASSLRGKETQYF.